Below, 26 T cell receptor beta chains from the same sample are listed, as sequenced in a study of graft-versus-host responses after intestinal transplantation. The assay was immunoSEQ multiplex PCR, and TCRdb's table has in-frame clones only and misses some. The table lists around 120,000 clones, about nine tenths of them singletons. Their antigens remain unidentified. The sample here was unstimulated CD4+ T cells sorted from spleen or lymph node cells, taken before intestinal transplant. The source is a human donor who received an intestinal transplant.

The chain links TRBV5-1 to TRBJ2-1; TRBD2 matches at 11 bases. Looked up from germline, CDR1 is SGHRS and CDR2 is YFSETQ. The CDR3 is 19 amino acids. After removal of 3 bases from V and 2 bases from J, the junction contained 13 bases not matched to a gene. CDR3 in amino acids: CASSSLLAGDYNAYNEQFF. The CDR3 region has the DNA TGCGCCAGCAGCTCCCTACTAGCGGGGGACTACAACGCCTACAATGAGCAGTTCTTC.

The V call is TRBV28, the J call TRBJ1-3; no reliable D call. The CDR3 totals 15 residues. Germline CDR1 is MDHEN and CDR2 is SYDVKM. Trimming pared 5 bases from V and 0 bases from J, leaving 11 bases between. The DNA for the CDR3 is TGTGCCAGCAGTCCCCGCGGATTCTCTGGAAACACCATATATTTT. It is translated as CASSPRGFSGNTIYF.

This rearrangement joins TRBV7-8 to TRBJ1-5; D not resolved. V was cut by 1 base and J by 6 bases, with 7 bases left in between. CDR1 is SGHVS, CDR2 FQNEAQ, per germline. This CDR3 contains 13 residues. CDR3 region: CASSLVRSQPQHF. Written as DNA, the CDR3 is TGTGCCAGCAGCTTAGTCCGGAGTCAGCCCCAGCATTTT.

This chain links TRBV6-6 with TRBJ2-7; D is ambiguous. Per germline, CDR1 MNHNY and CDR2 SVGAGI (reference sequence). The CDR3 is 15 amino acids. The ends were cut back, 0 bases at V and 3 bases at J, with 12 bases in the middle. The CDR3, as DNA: TGTGCCAGCAGTTACTCAATGCGGCCCCTCTACGAGCAGTACTTC. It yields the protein CASSYSMRPLYEQYF.

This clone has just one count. The CDR3 bases are TGTGCCAGCAGCTTGAGGACAGGAAATAATTCACCCCTCCACTTT. It is translated as CASSLRTGNNSPLHF. The V call is TRBV5-6, the J call TRBJ1-6; 7 bases fit TRBD1. Germline lookup yields CDR1 SGHDT and CDR2 YYEEEE. The CDR3 sequence is 15 residues long. The J segment lost 5 bases and the V segment lost 1 base, leaving 3 bases of the junction unmatched. The variable domain in full, completed from reference TRBV5-6 and TRBJ1-6, reads DAGVTQSPTHLIKTRGQQVTLRCSPKSGHDTVSWYQQALGQGPQFIFQYYEEEERQRGNFPDRFSGHQFPNYSSELNVNALLLGDSALYLCASSLRTGNNSPLHFGNGTRLTVT.

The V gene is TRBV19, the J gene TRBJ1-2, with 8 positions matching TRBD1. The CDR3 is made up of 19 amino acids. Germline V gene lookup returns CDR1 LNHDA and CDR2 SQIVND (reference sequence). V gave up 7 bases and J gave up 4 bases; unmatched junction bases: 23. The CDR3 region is CASTPWGARGPSPSYGYTF. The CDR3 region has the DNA TGTGCCAGTACCCCTTGGGGCGCCAGGGGGCCCTCCCCCTCCTATGGCTACACCTTC.

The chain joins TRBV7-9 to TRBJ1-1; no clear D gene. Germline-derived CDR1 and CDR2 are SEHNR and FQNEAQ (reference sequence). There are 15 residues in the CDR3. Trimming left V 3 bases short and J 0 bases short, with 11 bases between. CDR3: CASSLGRNMNTEAFF. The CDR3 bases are TGTGCCAGCAGCTTGGGCAGGAACATGAACACTGAAGCTTTCTTT. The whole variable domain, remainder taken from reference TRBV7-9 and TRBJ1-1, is DTGVSQNPRHKITKRGQNVTFRCDPISEHNRLYWYRQTLGQGPEFLTYFQNEAQLEKSRLLSDRFSAERPKGSFSTLEIQRTEQGDSAMYLCASSLGRNMNTEAFFGQGTRLTVV.

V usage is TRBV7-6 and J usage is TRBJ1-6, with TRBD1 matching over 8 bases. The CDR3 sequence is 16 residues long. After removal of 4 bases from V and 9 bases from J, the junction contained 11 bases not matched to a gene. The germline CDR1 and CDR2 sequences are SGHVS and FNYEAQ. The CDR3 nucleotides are TGTGCCAGCAGCTCTGTTTTTGGACAGGGAGGTTCACCCCTCCACTTT. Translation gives CASSSVFGQGGSPLHF.

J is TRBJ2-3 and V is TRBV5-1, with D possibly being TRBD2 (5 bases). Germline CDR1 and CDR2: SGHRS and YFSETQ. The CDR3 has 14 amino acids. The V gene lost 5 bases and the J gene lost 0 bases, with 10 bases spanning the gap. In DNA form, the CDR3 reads TGCGCCAGCAGGATGGGCGGGAGCACAGATACGCAGTATTTT. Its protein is CASRMGGSTDTQYF.

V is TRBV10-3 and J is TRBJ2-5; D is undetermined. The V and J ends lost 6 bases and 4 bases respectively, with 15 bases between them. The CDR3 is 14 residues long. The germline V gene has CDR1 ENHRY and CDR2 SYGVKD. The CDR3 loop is CAIRRTDLSETQYF. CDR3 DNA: TGTGCCATCAGGCGCACAGATCTGTCAGAGACCCAGTACTTC.

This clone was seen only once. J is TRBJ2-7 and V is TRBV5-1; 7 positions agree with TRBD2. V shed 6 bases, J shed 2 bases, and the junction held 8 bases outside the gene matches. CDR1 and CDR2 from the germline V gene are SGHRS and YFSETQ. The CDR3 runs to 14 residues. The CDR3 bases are TGCGCCAGCACACCGAGCGGGGTTGCCTACGAGCAGTACTTC. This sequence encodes CASTPSGVAYEQYF.

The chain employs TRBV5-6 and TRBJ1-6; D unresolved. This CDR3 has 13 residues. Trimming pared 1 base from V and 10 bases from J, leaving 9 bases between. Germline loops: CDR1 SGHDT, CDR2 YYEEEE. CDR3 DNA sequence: TGTGCCAGCAGCTTGAGTGATAGATCACCCCTCCACTTT. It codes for CASSLSDRSPLHF.

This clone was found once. DNA for the CDR3: TGTGCCAGCAGCTTATTGAGGCCAAGCTCCTATAATTCACCCCTCCACTTT. Protein sequence: CASSLLRPSSYNSPLHF. The rearrangement uses TRBV7-9 and TRBJ1-6, with D hard to call. V was clipped by 2 bases and J by 0 bases, with 11 bases between them. From germline, CDR1 is SEHNR and CDR2 FQNEAQ (reference sequence). The CDR3 is 17 amino acids.

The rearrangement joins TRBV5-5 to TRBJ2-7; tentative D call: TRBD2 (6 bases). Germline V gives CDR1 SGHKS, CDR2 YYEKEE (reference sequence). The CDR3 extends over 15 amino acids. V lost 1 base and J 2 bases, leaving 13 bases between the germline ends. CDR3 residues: CASSLLSGPTYEQYF. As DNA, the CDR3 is TGTGCCAGCAGCTTGTTGAGCGGGCCGACCTACGAGCAGTACTTC.

As DNA, the CDR3 is TGTGCCAGCGACGTCGGGGGGCTTAATTCACCCCTCCACTTT. This translates into CASDVGGLNSPLHF. The V and J genes are TRBV7-9 and TRBJ1-6; TRBD1 is a possible D gene (6 bases). Germline CDR1 reads SEHNR; CDR2 reads FQNEAQ (reference sequence). V lost 8 bases and J 6 bases, leaving 14 bases between the germline ends. The CDR3 runs to 14 residues.

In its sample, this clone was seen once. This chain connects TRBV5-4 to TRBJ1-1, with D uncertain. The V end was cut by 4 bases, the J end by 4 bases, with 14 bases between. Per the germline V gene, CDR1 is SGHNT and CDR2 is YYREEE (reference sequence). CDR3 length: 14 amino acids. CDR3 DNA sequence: TGTGCCAGCAGCCCACTCCTAGGTGCCACTGAAGCTTTCTTT. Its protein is CASSPLLGATEAFF.

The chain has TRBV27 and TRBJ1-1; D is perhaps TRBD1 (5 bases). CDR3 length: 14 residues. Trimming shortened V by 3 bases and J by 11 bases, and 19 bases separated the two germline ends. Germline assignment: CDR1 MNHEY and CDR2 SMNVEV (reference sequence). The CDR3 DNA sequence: TGTGCCAGCAGTTTGGGTGGGGCAGGGAGGCGGGCTTTCTTT. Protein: CASSLGGAGRRAFF.

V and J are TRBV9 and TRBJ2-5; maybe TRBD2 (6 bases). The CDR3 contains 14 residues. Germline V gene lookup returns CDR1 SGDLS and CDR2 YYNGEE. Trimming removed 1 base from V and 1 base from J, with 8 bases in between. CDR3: CASSVRDSQETQYF. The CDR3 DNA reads TGTGCCAGCAGCGTAAGGGACTCCCAAGAGACCCAGTACTTC.

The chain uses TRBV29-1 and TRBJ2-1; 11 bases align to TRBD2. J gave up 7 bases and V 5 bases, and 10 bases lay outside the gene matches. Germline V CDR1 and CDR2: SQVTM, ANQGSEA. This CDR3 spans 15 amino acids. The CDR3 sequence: CSVLGLAGPGNEQFF. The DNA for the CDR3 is TGCAGCGTTCTAGGACTAGCGGGCCCGGGAAATGAGCAGTTCTTC.

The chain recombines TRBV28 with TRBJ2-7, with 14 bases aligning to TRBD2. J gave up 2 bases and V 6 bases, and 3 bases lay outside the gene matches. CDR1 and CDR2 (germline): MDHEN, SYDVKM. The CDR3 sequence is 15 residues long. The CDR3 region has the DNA TGTGCCAGCAGGCGACTAGCGGGAGGGCCCTACGAGCAGTACTTC. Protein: CASRRLAGGPYEQYF.

CDR3 in DNA: TGCGCCAGCAGCCAAGGGACCCCGAGGACAGGGATGGGGGAGCAGTACTTC. Protein: CASSQGTPRTGMGEQYF. J is TRBJ2-7 and V is TRBV4-1; 8 bases map to TRBD1. The CDR3 consists of 17 residues. The V gene end was trimmed by 1 base and the J gene end by 7 bases; junction bases not matched to a gene: 15. Germline V CDR1 and CDR2: MGHRA, YSYEKL.

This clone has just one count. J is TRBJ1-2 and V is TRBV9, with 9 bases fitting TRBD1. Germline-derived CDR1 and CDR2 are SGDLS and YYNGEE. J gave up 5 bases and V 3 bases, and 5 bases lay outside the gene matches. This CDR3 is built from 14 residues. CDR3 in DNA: TGTGCCAGCAGCGCCGGGACAGGGAGGTATGGCTACACCTTC. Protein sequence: CASSAGTGRYGYTF.

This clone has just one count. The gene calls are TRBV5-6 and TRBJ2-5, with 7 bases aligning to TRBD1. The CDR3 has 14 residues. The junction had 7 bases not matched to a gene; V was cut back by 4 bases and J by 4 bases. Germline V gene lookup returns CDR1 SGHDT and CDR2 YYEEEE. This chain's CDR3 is CASSARGLRETQYF. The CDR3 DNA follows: TGTGCCAGCAGCGCCAGGGGGTTGAGAGAGACCCAGTACTTC.

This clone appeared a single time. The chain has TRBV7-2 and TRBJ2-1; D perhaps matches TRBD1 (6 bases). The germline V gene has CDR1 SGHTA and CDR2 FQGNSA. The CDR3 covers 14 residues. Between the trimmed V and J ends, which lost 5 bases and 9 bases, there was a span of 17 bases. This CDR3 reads CASSTLTGLSEQFF. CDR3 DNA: TGTGCCAGCAGCACGTTAACAGGGTTGAGTGAGCAGTTCTTC. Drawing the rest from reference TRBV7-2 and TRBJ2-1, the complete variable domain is GAGVSQSPSNKVTEKGKDVELRCDPISGHTALYWYRQSLGQGLEFLIYFQGNSAPDKSGLPSDRFSAERTGGSVSTLTIQRTQQEDSAVYLCASSTLTGLSEQFFGPGTRLTVL.

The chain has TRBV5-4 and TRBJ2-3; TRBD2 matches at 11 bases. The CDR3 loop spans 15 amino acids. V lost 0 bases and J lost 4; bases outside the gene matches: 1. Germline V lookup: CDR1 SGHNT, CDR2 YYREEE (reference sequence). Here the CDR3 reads CASSLVSGGADTQYF. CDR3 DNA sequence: TGTGCCAGCAGCTTGGTTAGCGGGGGGGCAGATACGCAGTATTTT. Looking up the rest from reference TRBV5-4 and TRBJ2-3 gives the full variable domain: ETGVTQSPTHLIKTRGQQVTLRCSSQSGHNTVSWYQQALGQGPQFIFQYYREEENGRGNFPPRFSGLQFPNYSSELNVNALELDDSALYLCASSLVSGGADTQYFGPGTRLTVL.

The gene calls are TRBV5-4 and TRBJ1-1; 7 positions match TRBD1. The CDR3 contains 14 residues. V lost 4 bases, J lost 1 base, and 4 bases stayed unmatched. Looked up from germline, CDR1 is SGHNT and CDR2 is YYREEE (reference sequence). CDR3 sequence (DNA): TGTGCCAGCAGCGGGGGACAGAGGAACACTGAAGCTTTCTTT. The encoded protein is CASSGGQRNTEAFF.